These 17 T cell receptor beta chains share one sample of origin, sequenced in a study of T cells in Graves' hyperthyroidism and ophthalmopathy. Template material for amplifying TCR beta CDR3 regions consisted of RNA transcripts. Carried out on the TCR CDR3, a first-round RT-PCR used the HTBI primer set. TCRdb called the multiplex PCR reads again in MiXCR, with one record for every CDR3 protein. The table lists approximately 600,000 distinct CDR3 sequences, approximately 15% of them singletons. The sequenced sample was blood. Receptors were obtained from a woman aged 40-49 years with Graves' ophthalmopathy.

The CDR3 sequence is CASSIRDRGPQPQHF. The CDR3 DNA is TGTGCCAGTAGTATCCGGGACAGGGGACCTCAGCCCCAGCATTTT. The chain recombines TRBV19 with TRBJ1-5, with TRBD1 identical over 10 bases. CDR3 length: 15 amino acids. V shed 3 bases and J 6 bases; nucleotides not matched to a gene: 5. Germline values: CDR1 LNHDA, CDR2 SQIVND (reference sequence).

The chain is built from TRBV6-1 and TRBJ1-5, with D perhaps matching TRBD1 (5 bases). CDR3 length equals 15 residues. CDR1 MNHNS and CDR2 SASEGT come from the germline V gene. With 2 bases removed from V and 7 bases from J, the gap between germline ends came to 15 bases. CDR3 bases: TGTGCCAGCAGTGAATTTATAGGGGAGGCGCAGCCCCAGCATTTT. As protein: CASSEFIGEAQPQHF.

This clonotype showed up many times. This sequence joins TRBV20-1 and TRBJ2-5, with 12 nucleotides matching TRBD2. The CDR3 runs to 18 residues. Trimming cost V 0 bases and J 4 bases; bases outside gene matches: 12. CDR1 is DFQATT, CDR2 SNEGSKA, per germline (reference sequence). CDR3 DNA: TGCAGTGCTAGAGAGACCTGGCGACTAGCGGGAGTAGGAGAGACCCAGTACTTC. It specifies CSARETWRLAGVGETQYF.

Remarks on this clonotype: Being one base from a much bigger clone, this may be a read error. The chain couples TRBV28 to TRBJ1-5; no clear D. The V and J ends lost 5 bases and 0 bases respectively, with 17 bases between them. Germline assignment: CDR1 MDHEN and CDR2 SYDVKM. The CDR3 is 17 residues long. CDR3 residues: CASSLTDFFYSNQPQHF. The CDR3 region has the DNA TGTGCCAGCAGTCTTACCGACTTTTTTTATAGCAATCAGCCCCAGCATTTT.

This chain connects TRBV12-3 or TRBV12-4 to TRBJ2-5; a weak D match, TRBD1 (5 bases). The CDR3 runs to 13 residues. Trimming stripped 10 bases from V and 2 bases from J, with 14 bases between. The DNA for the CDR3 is TGTGCCATCCGGCAGGGTCTACAAGAGACCCAGTACTTC. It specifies CAIRQGLQETQYF.

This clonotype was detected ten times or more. In DNA form, the CDR3 reads TGTGCCACCTCCCCCTATAGCAATCAGCCCCAGCATTTT. Its protein is CATSPYSNQPQHF. The chain couples TRBV19 to TRBJ1-5; D is ambiguous. Trimming left V 10 bases short and J 0 bases short, with 10 bases between. This CDR3 contains 13 residues. Germline CDR1 and CDR2: LNHDA and SQIVND (reference sequence).

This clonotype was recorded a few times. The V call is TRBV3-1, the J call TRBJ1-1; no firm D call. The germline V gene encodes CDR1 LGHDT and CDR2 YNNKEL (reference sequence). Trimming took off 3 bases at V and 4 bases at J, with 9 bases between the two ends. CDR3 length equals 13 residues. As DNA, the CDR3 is TGTGCCAGCAGCCAGGGTGGGGTCACTGAAGCTTTCTTT. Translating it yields CASSQGGVTEAFF. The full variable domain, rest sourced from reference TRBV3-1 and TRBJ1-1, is DTAVSQTPKYLVTQMGNDKSIKCEQNLGHDTMYWYKQDSKKFLKIMFSYNNKELIINETVPNRFSPKSPDKAHLNLHINSLELGDSAVYFCASSQGGVTEAFFGQGTRLTVV.

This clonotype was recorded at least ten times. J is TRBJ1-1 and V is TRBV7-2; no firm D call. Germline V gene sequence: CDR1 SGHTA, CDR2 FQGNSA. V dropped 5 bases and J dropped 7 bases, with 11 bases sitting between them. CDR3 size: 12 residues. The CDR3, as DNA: TGTGCCAGCAGCCCTACGCCAAATGAAGCTTTCTTT. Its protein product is CASSPTPNEAFF.

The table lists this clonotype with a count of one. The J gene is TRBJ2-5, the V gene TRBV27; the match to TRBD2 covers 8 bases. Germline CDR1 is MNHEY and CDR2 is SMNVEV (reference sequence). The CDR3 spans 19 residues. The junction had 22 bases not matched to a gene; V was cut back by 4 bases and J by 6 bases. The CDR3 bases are TGTGCCAGCAGTTACGGGCCGGGGGTAGCGGCCGGGGGGGTGAAGACCCAGTACTTC. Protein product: CASSYGPGVAAGGVKTQYF.

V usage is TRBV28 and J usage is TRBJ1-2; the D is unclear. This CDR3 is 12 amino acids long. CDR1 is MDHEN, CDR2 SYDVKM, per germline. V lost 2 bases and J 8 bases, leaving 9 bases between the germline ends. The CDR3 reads CASSLPARGYTF. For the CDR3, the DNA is TGTGCCAGCAGTTTACCGGCGCGGGGCTACACCTTC.

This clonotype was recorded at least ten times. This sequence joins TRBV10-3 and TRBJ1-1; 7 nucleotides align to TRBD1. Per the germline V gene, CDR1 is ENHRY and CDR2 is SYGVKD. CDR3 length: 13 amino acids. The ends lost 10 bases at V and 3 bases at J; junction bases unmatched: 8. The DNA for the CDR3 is TGTGCCACTAGACAGGGTAAGGACACTGAAGCTTTCTTT. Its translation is CATRQGKDTEAFF.

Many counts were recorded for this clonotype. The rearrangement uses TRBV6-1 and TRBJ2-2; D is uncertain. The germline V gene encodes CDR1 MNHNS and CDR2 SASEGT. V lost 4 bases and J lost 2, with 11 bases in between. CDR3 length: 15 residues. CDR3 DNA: TGTGCCAGCAGTGGAAAGTATGGAAACACCGGGGAGCTGTTTTTT. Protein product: CASSGKYGNTGELFF.

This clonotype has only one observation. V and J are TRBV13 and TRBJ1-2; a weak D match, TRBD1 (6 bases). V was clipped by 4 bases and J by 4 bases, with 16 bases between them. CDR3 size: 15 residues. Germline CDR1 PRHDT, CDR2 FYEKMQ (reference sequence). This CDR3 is CASSYGRGSGYGYTF. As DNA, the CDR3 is TGTGCCAGCAGCTACGGTAGGGGGTCAGGCTATGGCTACACCTTC.

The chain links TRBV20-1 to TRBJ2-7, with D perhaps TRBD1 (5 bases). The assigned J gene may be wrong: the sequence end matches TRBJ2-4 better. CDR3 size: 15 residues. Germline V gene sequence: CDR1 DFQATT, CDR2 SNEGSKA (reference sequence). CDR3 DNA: TGCAGTGCACGACCCCAGGGTAGAACCAAAAACATTCAGTACTTC. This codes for CSARPQGRTKNIQYF.

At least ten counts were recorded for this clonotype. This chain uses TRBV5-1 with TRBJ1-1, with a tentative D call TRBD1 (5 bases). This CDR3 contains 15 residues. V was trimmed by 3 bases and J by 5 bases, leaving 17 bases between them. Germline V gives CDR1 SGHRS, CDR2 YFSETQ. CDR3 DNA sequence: TGCGCCAGCAGCTCGTATGGTCTGGGGGAAACTGAAGCTTTCTTT. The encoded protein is CASSSYGLGETEAFF.

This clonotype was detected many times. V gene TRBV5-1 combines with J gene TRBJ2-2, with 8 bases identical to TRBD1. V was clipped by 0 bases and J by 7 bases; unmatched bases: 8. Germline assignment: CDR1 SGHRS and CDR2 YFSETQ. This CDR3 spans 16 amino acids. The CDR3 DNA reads TGCGCCAGCAGCTTGGCCGGCCAGGGGGCCAGCGGGGAGCTGTTTTTT. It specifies CASSLAGQGASGELFF.

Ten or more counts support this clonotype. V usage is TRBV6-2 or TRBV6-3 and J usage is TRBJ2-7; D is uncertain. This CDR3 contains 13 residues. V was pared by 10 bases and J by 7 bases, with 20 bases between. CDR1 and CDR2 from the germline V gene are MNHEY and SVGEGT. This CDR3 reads CATEEEASEEQYF. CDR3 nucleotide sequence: TGTGCCACGGAAGAAGAAGCTTCGGAAGAGCAGTACTTC.